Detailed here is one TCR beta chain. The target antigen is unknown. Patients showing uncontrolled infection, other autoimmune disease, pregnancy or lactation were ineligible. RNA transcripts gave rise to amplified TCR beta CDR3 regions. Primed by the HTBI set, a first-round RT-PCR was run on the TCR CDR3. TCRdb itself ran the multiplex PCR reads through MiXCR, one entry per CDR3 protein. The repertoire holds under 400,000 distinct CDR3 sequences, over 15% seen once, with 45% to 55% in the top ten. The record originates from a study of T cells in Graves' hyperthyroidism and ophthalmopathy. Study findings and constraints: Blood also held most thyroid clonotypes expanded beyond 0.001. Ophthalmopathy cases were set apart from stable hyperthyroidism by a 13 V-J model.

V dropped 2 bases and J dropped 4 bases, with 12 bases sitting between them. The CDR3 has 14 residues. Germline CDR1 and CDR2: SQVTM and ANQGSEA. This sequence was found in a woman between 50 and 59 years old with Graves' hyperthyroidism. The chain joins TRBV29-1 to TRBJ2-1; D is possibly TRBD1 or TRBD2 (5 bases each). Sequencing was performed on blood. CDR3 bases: TGCAGCGTTGAATTGCCGGGGCCTTACAATGAGCAGTTCTTC. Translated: CSVELPGPYNEQFF.